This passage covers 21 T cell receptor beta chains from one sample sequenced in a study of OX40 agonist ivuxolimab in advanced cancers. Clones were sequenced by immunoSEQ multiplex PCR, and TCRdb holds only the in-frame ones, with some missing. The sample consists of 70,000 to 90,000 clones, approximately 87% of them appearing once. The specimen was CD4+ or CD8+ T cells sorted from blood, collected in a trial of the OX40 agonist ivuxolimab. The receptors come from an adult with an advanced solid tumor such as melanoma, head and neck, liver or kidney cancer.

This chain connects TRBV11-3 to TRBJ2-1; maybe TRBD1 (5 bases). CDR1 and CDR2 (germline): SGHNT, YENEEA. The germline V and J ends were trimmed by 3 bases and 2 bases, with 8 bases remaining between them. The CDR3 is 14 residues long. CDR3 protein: CASSFGAAYNEQFF. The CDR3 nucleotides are TGTGCCAGCAGCTTTGGGGCCGCCTACAATGAGCAGTTCTTC.

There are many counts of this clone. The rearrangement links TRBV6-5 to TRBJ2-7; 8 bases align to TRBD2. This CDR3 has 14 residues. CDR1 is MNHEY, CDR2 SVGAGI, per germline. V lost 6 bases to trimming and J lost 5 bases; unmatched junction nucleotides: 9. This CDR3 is CASSPVGGANEQYF. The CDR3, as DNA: TGTGCCAGCAGCCCCGTCGGGGGGGCGAACGAGCAGTACTTC.

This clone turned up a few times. The CDR3 spells CASSGTSTDTQYF. In nucleotides, the CDR3 is TGTGCCAGCTCAGGGACTAGCACAGATACGCAGTATTTT. The chain links TRBV18 to TRBJ2-3, with D possibly TRBD2 on 6 matching bases. The CDR3 sequence is 13 residues long. The germline V gene encodes CDR1 KGHSH and CDR2 LQKENI. With 5 bases removed from V and 0 bases from J, the gap between germline ends came to 6 bases.

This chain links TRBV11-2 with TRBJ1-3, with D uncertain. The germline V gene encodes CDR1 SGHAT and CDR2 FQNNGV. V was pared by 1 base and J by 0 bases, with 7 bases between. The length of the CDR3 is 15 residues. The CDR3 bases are TGTGCCAGCAGCTTAGCGCCGGGCTCTGGAAACACCATATATTTT. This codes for CASSLAPGSGNTIYF.

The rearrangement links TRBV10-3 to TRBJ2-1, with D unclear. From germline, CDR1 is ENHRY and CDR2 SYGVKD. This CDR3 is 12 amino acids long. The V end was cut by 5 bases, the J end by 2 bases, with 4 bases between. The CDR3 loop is CAISRPYNEQFF. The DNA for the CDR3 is TGTGCCATCAGTAGACCCTACAATGAGCAGTTCTTC.

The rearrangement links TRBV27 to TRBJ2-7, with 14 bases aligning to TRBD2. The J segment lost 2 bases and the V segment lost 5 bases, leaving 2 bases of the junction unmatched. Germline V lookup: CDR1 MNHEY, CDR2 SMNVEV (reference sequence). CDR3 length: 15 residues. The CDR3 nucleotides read TGTGCCAGCAGTACGGGACTAGCGGGGGCCTACGAGCAGTACTTC. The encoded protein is CASSTGLAGAYEQYF.

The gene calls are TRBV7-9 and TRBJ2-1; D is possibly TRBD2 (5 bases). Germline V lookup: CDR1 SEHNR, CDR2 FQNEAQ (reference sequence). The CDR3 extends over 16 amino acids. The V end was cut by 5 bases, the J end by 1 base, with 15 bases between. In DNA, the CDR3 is TGTGCCAGCAGCCGCGCACGGACGGGATCCTACAATGAGCAGTTCTTC. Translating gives CASSRARTGSYNEQFF. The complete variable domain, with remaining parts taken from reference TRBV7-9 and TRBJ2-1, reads DTGVSQNPRHKITKRGQNVTFRCDPISEHNRLYWYRQTLGQGPEFLTYFQNEAQLEKSRLLSDRFSAERPKGSFSTLEIQRTEQGDSAMYLCASSRARTGSYNEQFFGPGTRLTVL.

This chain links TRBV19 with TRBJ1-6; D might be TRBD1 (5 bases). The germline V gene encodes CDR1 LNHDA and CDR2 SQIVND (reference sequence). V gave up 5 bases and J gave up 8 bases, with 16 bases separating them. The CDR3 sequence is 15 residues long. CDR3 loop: CASSPGPGVDSPLHF. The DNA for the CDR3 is TGTGCCAGTAGTCCCGGTCCGGGGGTGGATTCACCCCTCCACTTT.

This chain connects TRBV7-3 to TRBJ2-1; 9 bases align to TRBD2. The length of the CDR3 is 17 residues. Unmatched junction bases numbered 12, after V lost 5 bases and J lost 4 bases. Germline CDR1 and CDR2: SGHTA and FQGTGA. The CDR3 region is CASSLISASGIYNEQFF. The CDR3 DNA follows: TGTGCCAGCAGCCTTATCTCGGCTAGCGGGATATACAATGAGCAGTTCTTC.

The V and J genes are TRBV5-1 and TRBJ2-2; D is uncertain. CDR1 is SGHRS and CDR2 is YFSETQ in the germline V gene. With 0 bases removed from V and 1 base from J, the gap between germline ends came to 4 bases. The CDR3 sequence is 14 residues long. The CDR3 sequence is CASSLARNTGELFF. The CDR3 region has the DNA TGCGCCAGCAGCTTGGCCCGGAACACCGGGGAGCTGTTTTTT.

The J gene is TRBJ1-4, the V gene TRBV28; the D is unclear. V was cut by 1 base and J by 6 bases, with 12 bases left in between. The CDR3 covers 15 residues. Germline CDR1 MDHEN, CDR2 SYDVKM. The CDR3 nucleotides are TGTGCCAGCAGTTTATATCCCCGGGTTGATGAAAAACTGTTTTTT. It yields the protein CASSLYPRVDEKLFF.

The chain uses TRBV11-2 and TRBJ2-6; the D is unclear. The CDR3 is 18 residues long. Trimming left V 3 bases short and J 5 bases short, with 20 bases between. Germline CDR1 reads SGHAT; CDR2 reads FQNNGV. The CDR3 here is CASSLSTKQQSRANVLTF. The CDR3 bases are TGTGCCAGCAGCTTGTCTACCAAGCAACAAAGTCGGGCCAACGTCCTGACTTTC.

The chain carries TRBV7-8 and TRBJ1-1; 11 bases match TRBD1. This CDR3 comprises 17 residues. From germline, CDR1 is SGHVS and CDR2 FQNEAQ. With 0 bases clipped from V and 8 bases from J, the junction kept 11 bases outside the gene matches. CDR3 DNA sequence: TGTGCCAGCAGCTTAGCGCTGGGACAGGGGGGTGCCCTCGAAGCTTTCTTT. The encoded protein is CASSLALGQGGALEAFF.

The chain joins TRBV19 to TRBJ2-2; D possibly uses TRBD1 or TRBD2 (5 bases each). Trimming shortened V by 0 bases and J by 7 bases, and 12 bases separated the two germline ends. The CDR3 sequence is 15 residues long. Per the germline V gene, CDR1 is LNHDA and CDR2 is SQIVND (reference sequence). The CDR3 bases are TGTGCCAGTAGTATAGATCGCAGGGCGGGCGGGGAGCTGTTTTTT. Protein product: CASSIDRRAGGELFF.

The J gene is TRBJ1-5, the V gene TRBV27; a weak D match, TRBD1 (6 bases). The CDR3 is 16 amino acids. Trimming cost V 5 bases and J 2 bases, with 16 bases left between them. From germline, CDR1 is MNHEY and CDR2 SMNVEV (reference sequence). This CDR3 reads CASSARTRGGNQPQHF. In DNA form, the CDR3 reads TGTGCCAGCAGTGCCCGGACCAGGGGCGGCAATCAGCCCCAGCATTTT.

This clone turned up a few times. As DNA, the CDR3 is TGTGCCAGCTCACACGCCGGGACAGGCAACACTGAAGCTTTCTTT. Translating gives CASSHAGTGNTEAFF. The V and J genes are TRBV18 and TRBJ1-1; 8 bases are a match to TRBD1. From germline, CDR1 is KGHSH and CDR2 LQKENI. This CDR3 is 15 amino acids long. Losses at the gene ends were 4 bases for V and 2 bases for J; bases not matched to a gene: 6.

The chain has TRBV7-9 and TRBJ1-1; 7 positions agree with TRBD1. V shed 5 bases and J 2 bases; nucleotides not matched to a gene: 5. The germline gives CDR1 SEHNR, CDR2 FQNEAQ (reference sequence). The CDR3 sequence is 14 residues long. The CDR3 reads CASSLGQLNTEAFF. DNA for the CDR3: TGTGCCAGCAGCCTGGGACAGTTAAACACTGAAGCTTTCTTT.

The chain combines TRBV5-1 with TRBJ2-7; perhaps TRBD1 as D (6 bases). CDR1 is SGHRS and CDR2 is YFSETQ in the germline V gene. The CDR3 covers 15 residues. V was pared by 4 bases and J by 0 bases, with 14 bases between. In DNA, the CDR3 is TGCGCCAGCAGCCCCTCAGGGGACAACTCCTACGAGCAGTACTTC. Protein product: CASSPSGDNSYEQYF.

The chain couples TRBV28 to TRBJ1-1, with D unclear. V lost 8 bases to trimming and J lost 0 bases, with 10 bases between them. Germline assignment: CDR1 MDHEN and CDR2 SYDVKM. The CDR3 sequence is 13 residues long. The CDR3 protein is CASHDPMNTEAFF. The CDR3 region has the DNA TGTGCCAGCCATGATCCCATGAACACTGAAGCTTTCTTT.

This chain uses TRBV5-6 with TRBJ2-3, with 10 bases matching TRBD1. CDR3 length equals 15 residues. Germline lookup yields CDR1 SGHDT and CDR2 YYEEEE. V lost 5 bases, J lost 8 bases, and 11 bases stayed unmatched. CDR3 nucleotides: TGTGCCAGCAGTTGGGGACAGGGGAATTACGCTACGCAGTATTTT. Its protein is CASSWGQGNYATQYF. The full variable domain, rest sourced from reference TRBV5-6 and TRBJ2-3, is DAGVTQSPTHLIKTRGQQVTLRCSPKSGHDTVSWYQQALGQGPQFIFQYYEEEERQRGNFPDRFSGHQFPNYSSELNVNALLLGDSALYLCASSWGQGNYATQYFGPGTRLTVL.

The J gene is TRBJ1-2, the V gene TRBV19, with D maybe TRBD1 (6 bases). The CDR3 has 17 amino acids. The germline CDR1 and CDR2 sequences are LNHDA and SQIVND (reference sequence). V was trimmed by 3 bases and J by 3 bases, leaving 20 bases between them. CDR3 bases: TGTGCCAGTAGTATGGCCCTGTCCCTTGGGGGCGACTATGGCTACACCTTC. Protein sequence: CASSMALSLGGDYGYTF.